What follows is one T cell receptor beta chain and its context. The CDR3 runs 13 residues. Germline values: CDR1 LNHDA, CDR2 SQIVND (reference sequence). V gave up 3 bases and J gave up 4 bases, with 9 bases separating them. This entry comes from a study of blood T cell repertoires in COVID-19. About the research overall: Acute and convalescent COVID-19 specimens originated in the United States, Italy and Spain. The cDNA or gDNA used as material had been derived from T cells, B-cell-depleted T cells, or PBMCs.

How the authors handled the data: Using reference gene primer amplification, nucleated cell counts were estimated. Some clones are missing from TCRdb's copy, which holds only in-frame ones; the method was immunoSEQ multiplex PCR. From that table come the V and J calls and clone size; the DNA was used to work out D and trimming. The top ten hold 0.95% to 1.5% of the sample, which has about 90,000 clones, less than 90% seen once. Sequenced sample: peripheral blood. The clonotype was recovered from a man older than 75 with active or convalescent COVID-19. The chain has TRBV19 and TRBJ1-2, with a weak D call TRBD1 (5 bases). The CDR3 loop reads CASSIGQGYGYTF. As DNA, the CDR3 is TGTGCCAGTAGTATTGGGCAGGGCTATGGCTACACCTTC. Combining the CDR3 with reference TRBV19 and TRBJ1-2 gives the whole variable domain DGGITQSPKYLFRKEGQNVTLSCEQNLNHDAMYWYRQDPGQGLRLIYYSQIVNDFQKGDIAEGYSVSREKKESFPLTVTSAQKNPTAFYLCASSIGQGYGYTFGSGTRLTVV.